This passage covers 28 T cell receptor beta chains from one sample sequenced in a study of CXCR3-negative and CXCR3-positive naive CD8 T cells. The authors prepared UMI-labeled TRB cDNA libraries by 5' RACE. TCRdb reprocessed the 5' RACE reads, with one entry per CDR3 protein and no DNA. This table lists tens of thousands of distinct CDR3 sequences. Material for sequencing was naive CXCR3- CD8+ T cells from blood. The subset is: CD45RO-CCR7+CD27+CD95- naive CD8+ T cells lacking CXCR3 (TNR3-). The origin of the receptors is a human donor in good health. Some clones in this sample may be carry-over from other donors' samples.

This rearrangement joins TRBV7-8 to TRBJ2-3; checking the TCRdb D call of TRBD1 is not possible without DNA. The CDR3 sequence is 16 residues long. CDR1 and CDR2 (germline): SGHVS, FQNEAQ. This CDR3 reads CASRPGATSYTDTQYF.

The chain joins TRBV5-5 to TRBJ2-1; without DNA, the TCRdb call of TRBD1 cannot be checked. The CDR3 has 16 amino acids. Per germline, CDR1 SGHKS and CDR2 YYEKEE (reference sequence). CDR3: CASSSYLAPPNNEQFF.

The V call is TRBV12-3 or TRBV12-4, the J call TRBJ1-1; TCRdb gives TRBD1 as the D gene, but with no DNA this cannot be confirmed. This CDR3 is 13 amino acids long. The CDR3 reads CASSLGGNTEAFF.

This chain joins TRBV23-1 and TRBJ2-3; with no DNA, the TCRdb D assignment of TRBD1 cannot be verified. TRBV23-1 carries the ORF label, with uncertain function. The length of the CDR3 is 13 residues. The CDR3 region is CASSQRGADTQYF.

The rearrangement uses TRBV20-1 and TRBJ2-1; TCRdb's D call of TRBD2 is untestable without DNA. Germline V gene data show CDR1 as DFQATT and CDR2 as SNEGSKA (reference sequence). This CDR3 contains 16 residues. The CDR3: CSATGDSGGLWNEQFF.

The chain joins TRBV7-6 to TRBJ2-2; checking the TCRdb D call of TRBD1 is not possible without DNA. Per the germline V gene, CDR1 is SGHVS and CDR2 is FNYEAQ. The CDR3 is made up of 15 amino acids. This CDR3 is CASSHTGQGTGELFF.

The V gene is TRBV29-1, the J gene TRBJ2-5; TCRdb selects TRBD1, and the lack of DNA leaves this call unchecked. The CDR3 is 14 residues long. Per germline, CDR1 SQVTM and CDR2 ANQGSEA. The CDR3 loop reads CSVGEGTGQETQYF.

This chain uses TRBV5-1 with TRBJ1-1; with no DNA, the TCRdb D assignment of TRBD1 cannot be verified. Germline V gene sequence: CDR1 SGHRS, CDR2 YFSETQ. The CDR3 sequence is 11 residues long. The CDR3 loop reads CASSTGTEAFF.

The chain links TRBV13 to TRBJ2-7; no DNA is available, so the TRBD2 call from TCRdb remains unchecked. CDR1 is PRHDT and CDR2 is FYEKMQ in the germline V gene (reference sequence). The CDR3 sequence is 16 residues long. The CDR3 reads CASTLGTSGYHYEQYF.

This chain connects TRBV7-6 to TRBJ1-1; TCRdb names TRBD1, which stays unverified in the absence of DNA. This CDR3 contains 14 residues. Germline lookup yields CDR1 SGHVS and CDR2 FNYEAQ. CDR3 sequence: CASSLSAGGTEAFF.

The CDR3 loop is CASSWSGTELNEQFF. This chain joins TRBV28 and TRBJ2-1; the TRBD2 assignment by TCRdb is unverifiable without DNA. Germline V lookup: CDR1 MDHEN, CDR2 SYDVKM. CDR3 size: 15 residues.

The chain has TRBV21-1 and TRBJ2-1; TCRdb proposes TRBD2, but this gene call is untestable without DNA. TRBV21-1 is listed as a pseudogene. The CDR3 runs to 16 residues. The CDR3 loop reads CASRRDPGGLANEQFF.

This chain links TRBV29-1 with TRBJ2-7; TCRdb names TRBD1, which stays unverified in the absence of DNA. This CDR3 comprises 14 residues. From germline, CDR1 is SQVTM and CDR2 ANQGSEA. CDR3 protein: CSVETGQGPYEQYF.

This sequence joins TRBV7-8 and TRBJ1-2. The CDR3 totals 13 residues. Germline V gives CDR1 SGHVS, CDR2 FQNEAQ. This CDR3 reads CASSLALGDGYTF.

The rearrangement uses TRBV10-3 and TRBJ2-3. This CDR3 region has 15 residues. Germline V gene sequence: CDR1 ENHRY, CDR2 SYGVKD. The chain's CDR3 is CAISESSFLGDTQYF.

The chain joins TRBV12-3 or TRBV12-4 to TRBJ2-1; TCRdb's assignment of TRBD1 cannot be checked, as there is no DNA. This CDR3 is built from 15 residues. The CDR3: CASSSPGQAYNEQFF.

The V and J genes are TRBV7-2 and TRBJ2-7. Per the germline V gene, CDR1 is SGHTA and CDR2 is FQGNSA. The CDR3 spans 14 residues. The CDR3 spells CASSTDGASYEQYF. Looking up the rest from reference TRBV7-2 and TRBJ2-7 gives the full variable domain: GAGVSQSPSNKVTEKGKDVELRCDPISGHTALYWYRQSLGQGLEFLIYFQGNSAPDKSGLPSDRFSAERTGGSVSTLTIQRTQQEDSAVYLCASSTDGASYEQYFGPGTRLTVT.

The CDR3 protein is CASSLPGTYEQYF. The gene calls are TRBV7-9 and TRBJ2-7. The CDR3 runs to 13 residues. Germline CDR1 and CDR2: SEHNR and FQNEAQ (reference sequence).

The chain couples TRBV7-6 to TRBJ2-7. The CDR3 covers 12 residues. The germline V gene encodes CDR1 SGHVS and CDR2 FNYEAQ. CDR3 protein: CASSSYSYEQYF.

The genes are TRBV7-6 and TRBJ2-4; TCRdb gives TRBD2 as the D gene, but with no DNA this cannot be confirmed. CDR1 is SGHVS and CDR2 is FNYEAQ in the germline V gene. The CDR3 is 13 residues long. CDR3: CASSAEGRDIQYF.

The CDR3 spells CASTPGFDIQYF. V is TRBV21-1 and J is TRBJ2-4. TRBV21-1 is classified as a pseudogene. The CDR3 sequence is 12 residues long.

This chain connects TRBV7-3 to TRBJ2-2; without DNA, the TCRdb call of TRBD1 cannot be checked. The CDR3 length is 16 residues. CDR1 and CDR2 from the germline V gene are SGHTA and FQGTGA. The CDR3 is CASSLGTGGRTGELFF.

The chain has TRBV29-1 and TRBJ2-1. This CDR3 has 15 amino acids. Germline assignment: CDR1 SQVTM and CDR2 ANQGSEA. CDR3 protein: CSVEGTDSSYNEQFF.

The chain joins TRBV27 to TRBJ1-3; TCRdb reports TRBD1, a call that lacks DNA to check it against. CDR3 size: 17 residues. Per the germline V gene, CDR1 is MNHEY and CDR2 is SMNVEV (reference sequence). The CDR3 sequence is CASSSAFTGVGGNTIYF.

The V call is TRBV11-3, the J call TRBJ1-1; TCRdb proposes TRBD1, but this gene call is untestable without DNA. The germline gives CDR1 SGHNT, CDR2 YENEEA. The CDR3 covers 14 residues. This CDR3 reads CASSDRDRNTEAFF.

The rearrangement uses TRBV7-8 and TRBJ2-7; TCRdb calls TRBD2, which cannot be checked without DNA. The length of the CDR3 is 16 residues. Germline CDR1 and CDR2: SGHVS and FQNEAQ. This CDR3 is CASSPPTSGSGYEQYF.

The V gene is TRBV20-1, the J gene TRBJ1-2; the D call from TCRdb, TRBD1, cannot be confirmed without DNA. Germline V gene sequence: CDR1 DFQATT, CDR2 SNEGSKA (reference sequence). This CDR3 comprises 14 residues. This chain's CDR3 is CSAAPGQVSYGYTF.

The chain employs TRBV7-2 and TRBJ2-1. The germline gives CDR1 SGHTA, CDR2 FQGNSA. This CDR3 is 11 amino acids long. CDR3 sequence reads: CASSFQDEQFF. Complete variable domain (other parts from reference TRBV7-2 and TRBJ2-1): GAGVSQSPSNKVTEKGKDVELRCDPISGHTALYWYRQSLGQGLEFLIYFQGNSAPDKSGLPSDRFSAERTGGSVSTLTIQRTQQEDSAVYLCASSFQDEQFFGPGTRLTVL.